Listed below are T cell receptor beta chains from one sample, sequenced in a study of blood T cell repertoires in COVID-19. Sequencing used immunoSEQ multiplex PCR; TCRdb keeps in-frame clones, though not all of them. This sample has about 200,000 clones, with about 82% found just once. The sample consisted of peripheral blood. All receptors come from a woman between 65 and 79 years old with COVID-19, enrolled during active disease. CDR3s include the opening cysteine and the closing phenylalanine or tryptophan. The order of the fields is J gene, CDR3 length, V gene, D gene, clone size, CDR3 DNA, CDR3 protein. D genes are given only for firm matches. Where a row states a size, it is once, few, many or the class of an expanded clone; other rows omit it.

TRBJ1-2 | 13 | TRBV4-1 | NA | NA | TGCGCCAGCAGCCAAGATTTAGCAGCCCTCTACACCTTC | CASSQDLAALYTF
TRBJ2-1 | 16 | TRBV6-4 | TRBD2 | NA | TGTGCCAGCAGTGACTCCTGGCGGGGGAGCTTTAATGAGCAGTTCTTC | CASSDSWRGSFNEQFF
TRBJ1-5 | 15 | TRBV5-8 | NA | once | TGTGCCAGCAGCTTGGCCGGGGGGGCCAATCAGCCCCAGCATTTT | CASSLAGGANQPQHF
TRBJ2-3 | 15 | TRBV5-1 | TRBD1 | NA | TGCGCCAGCAGCTTGGGGCAGGGGGCCCGAGATACGCAGTATTTT | CASSLGQGARDTQYF
TRBJ1-1 | 16 | TRBV3-1/TRBV3-2 | NA | NA | TGTGCCAGCAGCCAAACGTCGGACAGCTTGAACACTGAAGCTTTCTTT | CASSQTSDSLNTEAFF
TRBJ2-7 | 12 | TRBV9 | TRBD1 | NA | TGTGCCAGCAGCCGGGACAGCTACGAGCAGTACTTC | CASSRDSYEQYF
TRBJ2-7 | 14 | TRBV27 | TRBD1 | NA | TGTGCCAGCAGTAACCTACAGGGGCCCTACGAGCAGTACTTC | CASSNLQGPYEQYF
TRBJ2-1 | 16 | TRBV10-1 | NA | once | TGCGCCAGCAGTGAAGGACAGCGCCCAAGGAACAATGAGCAGTTCTTC | CASSEGQRPRNNEQFF
TRBJ1-5 | 17 | TRBV18 | TRBD1 | NA | TGTGCCAGCTCACCTTTCGGGACAGGCCGTGACGATCAGCCCCAGCATTTT | CASSPFGTGRDDQPQHF
TRBJ2-1 | 17 | TRBV27 | NA | NA | TGTGCCAGCAACTCACCCCCGGGGCGGGGCCCCTACAATGAGCAGTTCTTC | CASNSPPGRGPYNEQFF
TRBJ1-2 | 14 | TRBV5-1 | NA | NA | TGCGCCAGCAGCTTGGAAGTTAGCTGGGATGGCTACACCTTC | CASSLEVSWDGYTF
TRBJ1-4 | 18 | TRBV9 | TRBD1 | NA | TGTGCCAGCAGCCCGAGCCCCGGACAGGGTTTACTTAATGAAAAACTGTTTTTT | CASSPSPGQGLLNEKLFF
TRBJ2-1 | 14 | TRBV12-5 | NA | NA | TGTGCTAGTGGTTTGGGAGGAGAGGGCCGTGAGCAGTTCTTC | CASGLGGEGREQFF
TRBJ2-5 | 18 | TRBV4-2 | NA | NA | TGTGCCAGCAGCATCAGAGGTTCACCGGCGGGGCCCCAAGAGACCCAGTACTTC | CASSIRGSPAGPQETQYF
TRBJ1-2 | 15 | TRBV11-3 | TRBD1 | NA | TGTGCCAGCAGCGCCCGGGACAGGGCCGATTATGGCTACACCTTC | CASSARDRADYGYTF
TRBJ1-2 | 20 | TRBV11-2 | TRBD1 | NA | TGTGCCAGCAGCTTAGATCAACGGGTGACAGGGGGCGTCAGTAACTATGGCTACACCTTC | CASSLDQRVTGGVSNYGYTF
TRBJ2-7 | 15 | TRBV7-2 | TRBD2 | NA | TGTGCCAGCAGCTCGACTAGCGGGGGAGTTCGGGAGCAGTACTTC | CASSSTSGGVREQYF
TRBJ1-5 | 11 | TRBV7-9 | NA | NA | TGTGCCAGCAGGCTAAATCAGCCCCAGCATTTT | CASRLNQPQHF
TRBJ2-3 | 15 | TRBV3-1/TRBV3-2 | TRBD2 | NA | TGTGCCAGCAGCCAAAGCGGGAGGGCCACAGATACGCAGTATTTT | CASSQSGRATDTQYF
TRBJ1-4 | 14 | TRBV5-6 | NA | NA | TGTGCCAGCAGCCCCAGGGTGGACAGTGAAAAACTGTTTTTT | CASSPRVDSEKLFF
TRBJ2-5 | 11 | TRBV5-1 | TRBD2 | NA | TGCGCCAGCCGGGAGGCGGAGACCCAGTACTTC | CASREAETQYF
TRBJ2-3 | 18 | TRBV7-9 | NA | NA | TGTGCCAGCAGCCCCCTGCGCCCGGGACAAGCAAGCACAGATACGCAGTATTTT | CASSPLRPGQASTDTQYF
TRBJ2-2 | 17 | TRBV3-1/TRBV3-2 | TRBD2 | NA | TGTGCCAGCAGCCAGGGACTAGCGGGGGGGAACACCGGGGAGCTGTTTTTT | CASSQGLAGGNTGELFF
TRBJ1-5 | 14 | TRBV2 | NA | NA | TGTGCCAGCAGTGAAATCCTGGGAGATCAGCCCCAGCATTTT | CASSEILGDQPQHF
TRBJ2-3 | 14 | TRBV7-3 | TRBD2 | NA | TGTGCCAGCAGCTTACGGGGGGGAACAGATACGCAGTATTTT | CASSLRGGTDTQYF
TRBJ1-5 | 13 | TRBV18 | NA | NA | TGTGCCAGCTCAGATAGCCATGATCAGCCCCAGCATTTT | CASSDSHDQPQHF
TRBJ2-2 | 16 | TRBV21-1 | NA | NA | TGTGCCAGCAGCAAAGTAGACCTAACGACAACCGGGGAGCTGTTTTTT | CASSKVDLTTTGELFF
TRBJ1-5 | 13 | TRBV2 | TRBD1 | NA | TGTGCCAGCAGTCGACAGGGAGCTCAGCCCCAGCATTTT | CASSRQGAQPQHF
TRBJ2-3 | 15 | TRBV6-5 | TRBD2 | NA | TGTGCCAGCAGATTAGCGGGAGGGTCATTAGATACGCAATATTTT | CASRLAGGSLDTQYF
TRBJ2-1 | 15 | TRBV7-2 | TRBD2 | NA | TGTGCCAGCGCCCCGTCTGCGGGAGGGTCCCATGAGCAGTTCTTC | CASAPSAGGSHEQFF
TRBJ2-7 | 14 | TRBV19 | TRBD1 | NA | TGTGCCAGTAGTAAGGGGACAGCCGATTTGGGGCAGTACTTC | CASSKGTADLGQYF
TRBJ1-2 | 15 | TRBV3-1/TRBV3-2 | NA | once | TGTGCCAGCAGCCAGAATACCCGGTTGGACTATGGCTACACCTTC | CASSQNTRLDYGYTF
TRBJ1-6 | 15 | TRBV9 | TRBD1 | NA | TGTGCCAGCAGCGCCGGTCAGGGGGCGAATTCACCCCTCCACTTT | CASSAGQGANSPLHF
TRBJ1-1 | 13 | TRBV12-3/TRBV12-4 | NA | once | TGTGCCAGCAGTTTTCAGGGAACAACTGAAGCTTTCTTT | CASSFQGTTEAFF
TRBJ2-2 | 18 | TRBV6-2/TRBV6-3 | NA | NA | TGTGCCAGCAGTTATTCGGTTCGGGTACCCACGAACACCGGGGAGCTGTTTTTT | CASSYSVRVPTNTGELFF
TRBJ1-5 | 13 | TRBV6-2/TRBV6-3 | NA | few | TGTGCCAGCAGTTTCTTTCGAGATCAGCCCCAGCATTTT | CASSFFRDQPQHF
TRBJ1-2 | 14 | TRBV4-1 | NA | once | TGCGCCAGCAGCCAAGTCTTGGGGGGCTATGGCTACACCTTC | CASSQVLGGYGYTF
TRBJ2-5 | 14 | TRBV7-2 | NA | NA | TGTGCCAGCAGCTTAGATAGCGGCCAAGAGACCCAGTACTTC | CASSLDSGQETQYF
TRBJ1-6 | 14 | TRBV7-9 | NA | once | TGTGCCAGCAGCTTATCTAGAAATAATTCACCCCTCCACTTT | CASSLSRNNSPLHF
TRBJ2-1 | 15 | TRBV9 | NA | NA | TGTGCCAGCAGCGTCGGGGGTCCGGTAAACAATGAGCAGTTCTTC | CASSVGGPVNNEQFF
TRBJ1-1 | 12 | TRBV7-2 | NA | NA | TGTGCCAGCAGCTTGAGGTACACTGAAGCTTTCTTT | CASSLRYTEAFF